Following are 17 T cell receptor beta chains from one sample sequenced in a study of blood T cell repertoires in COVID-19. TCRdb's copy holds only in-frame clones and misses some; the assay was immunoSEQ multiplex PCR. Here the sample spans approximately 280,000 clones, around 80% being singletons. The sequenced sample consisted of PBMCs or T cells enriched from blood (not recorded which). These receptors were taken from a man aged 40-55 years who had been exposed to COVID-19.

This rearrangement joins TRBV10-1 to TRBJ2-1, with 7 bases fitting TRBD2. The germline CDR1 and CDR2 sequences are WNHNN and SYGVQD (reference sequence). V gave up 5 bases and J gave up 6 bases; unmatched junction bases: 7. This CDR3 region has 14 residues. The CDR3 bases are TGCGCCAGCAGTAAGGCGGGAGTCGTCAATGAGCAGTTCTTC. It encodes CASSKAGVVNEQFF.

V is TRBV5-1 and J is TRBJ1-4; tentatively, D is TRBD1 (5 bases). V shed 4 bases and J shed 5 bases, with 9 bases lying between them. Germline V gene sequence: CDR1 SGHRS, CDR2 YFSETQ. CDR3 size: 13 residues. Written as DNA, the CDR3 is TGCGCCAGCAGCGCTCAGGGCAATGAAAAACTGTTTTTT. Translation gives CASSAQGNEKLFF.

The chain carries TRBV19 and TRBJ1-2, with 10 bases fitting TRBD1. Germline lookup yields CDR1 LNHDA and CDR2 SQIVND (reference sequence). V shed 1 base, J shed 4 bases, and the junction held 6 bases outside the gene matches. The length of the CDR3 is 16 residues. The CDR3 sequence is CASSIARTGGPYGYTF. The DNA of the CDR3 is TGTGCCAGTAGTATAGCGAGGACAGGGGGACCCTATGGCTACACCTTC.

The sample holds one count of this clone. This chain joins TRBV5-1 and TRBJ2-7, with 14 positions matching TRBD2. The germline V gene has CDR1 SGHRS and CDR2 YFSETQ. V gave up 3 bases and J gave up 0 bases; unmatched junction bases: 5. The CDR3 is 17 residues long. CDR3 nucleotides: TGCGCCAGCAGCTCTATGACTAGCGGGAGGGGCTCCTACGAGCAGTACTTC. The encoded protein is CASSSMTSGRGSYEQYF.

On this clone: At one of its ends the junction is not consistent with the germline gene, which may arise from a read error. This chain uses TRBV5-1 with TRBJ2-1; maybe TRBD2 (6 bases). Germline CDR1 and CDR2: SGHRS and YFSETQ. The CDR3 runs 17 residues. The CDR3 loop reads CASSHDLASGSYNEQFF. The CDR3 nucleotides are TGTGCCAGCAGCCACGATCTAGCGTCCGGCTCCTACAATGAGCAGTTCTTC.

Only one count was recorded for this clone. This rearrangement joins TRBV19 to TRBJ1-2; maybe TRBD1 (5 bases). V was pared by 2 bases and J by 6 bases, with 16 bases between. This CDR3 is 15 amino acids long. The germline V gene has CDR1 LNHDA and CDR2 SQIVND (reference sequence). This CDR3 is CASSILSAGLNGYTF. The CDR3 nucleotides are TGTGCCAGTAGTATACTCTCGGCAGGGTTGAATGGCTACACCTTC.

The chain has TRBV30 and TRBJ2-7, with D possibly TRBD2 on 5 matching bases. This CDR3 is 11 amino acids long. Trimming cost V 6 bases and J 4 bases, with 10 bases left between them. CDR1 GTSNPN and CDR2 SVGIG come from the germline V gene (reference sequence). The CDR3: CACTAEYEQYF. CDR3 bases: TGTGCCTGTACAGCGGAATACGAGCAGTACTTC.

V gene TRBV12-3 or TRBV12-4 combines with J gene TRBJ1-2; D call uncertain. Trimming stripped 5 bases from V and 8 bases from J, with 9 bases between. The CDR3 has 11 residues. The CDR3 is CASSALGGYTF. CDR3 nucleotide sequence: TGTGCCAGCAGTGCCCTTGGCGGCTACACCTTC.

This chain uses TRBV7-9 with TRBJ2-3, with 7 positions matching TRBD1. This CDR3 contains 16 residues. The V gene end was trimmed by 1 base and the J gene end by 1 base; junction bases not matched to a gene: 5. Per germline, CDR1 SEHNR and CDR2 FQNEAQ (reference sequence). The CDR3 reads CASSLGDRGRTDTQYF. DNA of the CDR3: TGTGCCAGCAGCTTAGGGGACAGAGGACGCACAGATACGCAGTATTTT. Full variable domain (remainder filled in from reference TRBV7-9 and TRBJ2-3): DTGVSQNPRHKITKRGQNVTFRCDPISEHNRLYWYRQTLGQGPEFLTYFQNEAQLEKSRLLSDRFSAERPKGSFSTLEIQRTEQGDSAMYLCASSLGDRGRTDTQYFGPGTRLTVL.

The chain is built from TRBV6-6 and TRBJ1-1; the D is unclear. V dropped 8 bases and J dropped 6 bases, with 16 bases sitting between them. Germline V lookup: CDR1 MNHNY, CDR2 SVGAGI (reference sequence). The CDR3 runs to 13 residues. As DNA, the CDR3 is TGTGCCAGCGTAGTGTGGGAGGGCCCTGAAGCTTTCTTT. Protein sequence: CASVVWEGPEAFF.

In this sample, this clone turned up once. The chain links TRBV19 to TRBJ1-2; D uncertain. The V gene's germline CDR1 is LNHDA and CDR2 SQIVND (reference sequence). The CDR3 totals 15 residues. The V gene lost 5 bases and the J gene lost 5 bases, with 18 bases spanning the gap. DNA for the CDR3: TGTGCCAGTAGTCTAATTCAGCGGGCAGATTATGGCTACACCTTC. Its translation is CASSLIQRADYGYTF.

The chain carries TRBV2 and TRBJ2-1; TRBD2 matches 9 bases. Germline CDR1 is SNHLY and CDR2 is FYNNEI. This CDR3 contains 15 residues. Losses at the gene ends were 0 bases for V and 3 bases for J; bases not matched to a gene: 0. This chain's CDR3 is CASSEASGSYNEQFF. The CDR3 nucleotides are TGTGCCAGCAGTGAAGCTAGCGGGAGCTACAATGAGCAGTTCTTC.

The chain uses TRBV7-3 and TRBJ2-2; TRBD1 aligns across 11 bases. V was pared by 5 bases and J by 7 bases, with 9 bases of the junction left unmatched. Germline loops: CDR1 SGHTA, CDR2 FQGTGA. The CDR3 runs 16 residues. CDR3 loop: CASSPTRDRGVGELFF. The CDR3 DNA follows: TGTGCCAGCAGCCCCACCCGGGACAGGGGGGTCGGGGAGCTGTTTTTT. The full variable domain, completed using reference TRBV7-3 and TRBJ2-2, is GAGVSQTPSNKVTEKGKYVELRCDPISGHTALYWYRQSLGQGPEFLIYFQGTGAADDSGLPNDRFFAVRPEGSVSTLKIQRTERGDSAVYLCASSPTRDRGVGELFFGEGSRLTVL.

The V gene is TRBV7-3, the J gene TRBJ1-1; D not certain. Germline-derived CDR1 and CDR2 are SGHTA and FQGTGA. V lost 4 bases to trimming and J lost 1 base, with 13 bases between them. This CDR3 has 15 amino acids. CDR3 sequence reads: CASSSRSGTNTEAFF. In DNA form, the CDR3 reads TGTGCCAGCAGCTCCCGGTCCGGTACGAACACTGAAGCTTTCTTT.

The chain employs TRBV27 and TRBJ2-2; maybe TRBD1 (6 bases). Germline V lookup: CDR1 MNHEY, CDR2 SMNVEV (reference sequence). Trimming left V 1 base short and J 0 bases short, with 21 bases between. The CDR3 runs to 20 residues. DNA of the CDR3: TGTGCCAGCAGTTTATGGGACACCTACTCAGCTAAACCGAACACCGGGGAGCTGTTTTTT. Protein sequence: CASSLWDTYSAKPNTGELFF.

This clone was seen only once. V gene TRBV30 combines with J gene TRBJ2-7; 10 bases map to TRBD2. CDR1 GTSNPN and CDR2 SVGIG come from the germline V gene (reference sequence). J lost 6 bases, V lost 0 bases, and 8 bases had no gene match. There are 15 residues in the CDR3. DNA of the CDR3: TGTGCCTGGAGTGTAGGACTAGCGGTCTCAAGCGAGCAGTACTTC. Translation: CAWSVGLAVSSEQYF.

On this clone itself: The identical CDR3 is also encoded by other nucleotide sequences in the sample. CDR3 in amino acids: CASSFAVNTEAFF. Here the CDR3 DNA reads TGTGCCAGCAGCTTCGCAGTGAACACTGAAGCTTTCTTT. The chain links TRBV7-9 to TRBJ1-1; D call uncertain. Germline CDR1 and CDR2: SEHNR and FQNEAQ (reference sequence). The V end lost 3 bases, the J end lost 0 bases, and 5 bases lay between the germline ends. The CDR3 is 13 residues long.